The sequence of this TCR beta chain was determined in a study of beta chain features in type 1 diabetes. For the study at large: Researchers looked at about 110 million sorted cells across all samples. Study-wide results and caveats: A moderate, significant TCRB CDR3 shortening appeared in type 1 diabetes across four CD4+ subsets.

The CDR3 extends over 12 amino acids. Germline CDR1 reads SEHNR; CDR2 reads FQNEAQ (reference sequence). Deletions cut 1 base from V and 12 bases from J, with 9 bases between. Notes on this clone: What it recognizes is unknown.

The entirety of the isolated RNA underwent reverse transcription, so expressed TCRB transcripts were sequenced. Some 3.6 million reads was the average for naive, central memory and regulatory T cell samples. Assay: immunoSEQ multiplex PCR; the TCRdb copy retains only in-frame clones and omits some. The sample contains 300,000 to 350,000 clones, around 9% of which appear only once. The specimen was central memory CD4+ T cells from blood. V usage is TRBV7-9 and J usage is TRBJ1-4; no clear D. The clonotype originates from a man aged 25-45 years with type 1 diabetes. DNA for the CDR3: TGTGCCAGCAGCTTAGTGGGCAGACAACTGTTTTTT. This codes for CASSLVGRQLFF.